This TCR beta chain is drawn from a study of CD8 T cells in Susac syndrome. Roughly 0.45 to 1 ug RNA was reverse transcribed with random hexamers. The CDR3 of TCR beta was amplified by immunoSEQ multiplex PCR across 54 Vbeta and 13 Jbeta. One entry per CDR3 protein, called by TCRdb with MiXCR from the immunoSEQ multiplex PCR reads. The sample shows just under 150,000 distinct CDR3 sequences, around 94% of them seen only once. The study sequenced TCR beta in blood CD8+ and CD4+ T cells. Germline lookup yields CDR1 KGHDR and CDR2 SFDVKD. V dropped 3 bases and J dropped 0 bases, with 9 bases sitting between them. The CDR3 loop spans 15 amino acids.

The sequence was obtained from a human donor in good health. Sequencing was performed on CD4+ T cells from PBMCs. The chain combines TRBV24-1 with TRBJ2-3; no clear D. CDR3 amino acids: CATSDPTTSTDTQYF. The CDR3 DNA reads TGTGCCACCAGTGATCCTACCACTAGCACAGATACGCAGTATTTT.